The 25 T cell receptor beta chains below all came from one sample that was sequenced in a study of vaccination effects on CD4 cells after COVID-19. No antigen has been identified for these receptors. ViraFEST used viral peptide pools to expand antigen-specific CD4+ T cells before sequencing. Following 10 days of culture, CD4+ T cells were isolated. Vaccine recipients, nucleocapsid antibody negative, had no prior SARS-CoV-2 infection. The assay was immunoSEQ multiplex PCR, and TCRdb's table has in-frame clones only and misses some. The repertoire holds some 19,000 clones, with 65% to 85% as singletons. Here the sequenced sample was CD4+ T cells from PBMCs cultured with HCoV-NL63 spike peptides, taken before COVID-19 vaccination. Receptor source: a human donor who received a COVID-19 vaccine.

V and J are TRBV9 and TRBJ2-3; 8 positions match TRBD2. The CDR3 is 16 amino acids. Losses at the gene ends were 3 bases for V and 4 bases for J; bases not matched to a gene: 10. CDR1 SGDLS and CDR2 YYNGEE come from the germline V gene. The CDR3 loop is CASSGHFGRGADTQYF. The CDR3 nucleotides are TGTGCCAGCAGCGGCCATTTTGGGCGGGGGGCAGATACGCAGTATTTT.

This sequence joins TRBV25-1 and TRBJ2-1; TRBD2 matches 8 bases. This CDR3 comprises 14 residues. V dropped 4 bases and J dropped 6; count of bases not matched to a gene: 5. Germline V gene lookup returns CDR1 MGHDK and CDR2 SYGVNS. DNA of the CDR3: TGTGCCAGCAGTGGAGCGGGGGCAGGCAATGAGCAGTTCTTC. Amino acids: CASSGAGAGNEQFF.

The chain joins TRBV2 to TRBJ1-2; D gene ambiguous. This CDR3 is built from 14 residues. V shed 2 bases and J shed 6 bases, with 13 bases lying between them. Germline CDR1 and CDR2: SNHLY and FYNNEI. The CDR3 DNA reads TGTGCCAGCAGTGAAACGAGGGCGCGGGATGGCTACACCTTC. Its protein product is CASSETRARDGYTF. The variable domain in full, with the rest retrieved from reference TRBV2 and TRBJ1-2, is EPEVTQTPSHQVTQMGQEVILRCVPISNHLYFYWYRQILGQKVEFLVSFYNNEISEKSEIFDDQFSVERPDGSNFTLKIRSTKLEDSAMYFCASSETRARDGYTFGSGTRLTVV.

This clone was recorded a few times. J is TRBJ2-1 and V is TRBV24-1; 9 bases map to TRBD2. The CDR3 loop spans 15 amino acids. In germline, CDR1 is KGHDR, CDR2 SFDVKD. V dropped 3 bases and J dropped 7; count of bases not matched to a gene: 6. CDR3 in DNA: TGTGCCACCAGTGATCCTAGCGGGAATGCGAATGAGCAGTTCTTC. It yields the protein CATSDPSGNANEQFF.

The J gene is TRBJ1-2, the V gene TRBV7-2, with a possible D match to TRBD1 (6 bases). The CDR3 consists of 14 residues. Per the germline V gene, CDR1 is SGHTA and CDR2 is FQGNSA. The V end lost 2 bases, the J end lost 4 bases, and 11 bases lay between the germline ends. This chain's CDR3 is CASSLQTGTYGYTF. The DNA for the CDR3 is TGTGCCAGCAGCTTACAAACAGGGACCTATGGCTACACCTTC.

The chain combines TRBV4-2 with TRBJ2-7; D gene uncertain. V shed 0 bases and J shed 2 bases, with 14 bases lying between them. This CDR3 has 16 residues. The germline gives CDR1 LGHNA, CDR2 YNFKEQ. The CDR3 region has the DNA TGTGCCAGCAGCCAAGATCACAGTCTAAGTGCCTACGAGCAGTACTTC. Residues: CASSQDHSLSAYEQYF.

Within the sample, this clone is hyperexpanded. Written as DNA, the CDR3 is TGTGCCTGGAGTGTAACCCTGAATCAGCCCCAGCATTTT. Protein: CAWSVTLNQPQHF. The chain combines TRBV30 with TRBJ1-5, with D unclear. Deletions cut 0 bases from V and 4 bases from J, with 7 bases between. Germline values: CDR1 GTSNPN, CDR2 SVGIG (reference sequence). CDR3 length: 13 residues.

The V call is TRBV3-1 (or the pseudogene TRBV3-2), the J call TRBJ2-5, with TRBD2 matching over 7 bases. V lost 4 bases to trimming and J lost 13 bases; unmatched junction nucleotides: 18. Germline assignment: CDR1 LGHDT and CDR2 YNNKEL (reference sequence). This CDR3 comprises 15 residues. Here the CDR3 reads CASSLVDGGLHPGYF. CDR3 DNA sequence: TGTGCCAGCAGCCTCGTTGACGGGGGACTACACCCTGGGTACTTC.

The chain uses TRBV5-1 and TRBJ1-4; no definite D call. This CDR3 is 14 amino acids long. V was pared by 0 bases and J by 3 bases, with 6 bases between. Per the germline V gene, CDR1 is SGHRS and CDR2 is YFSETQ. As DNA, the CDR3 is TGCGCCAGCAGCTTGGCGCAGCCTAATGAAAAACTGTTTTTT. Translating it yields CASSLAQPNEKLFF.

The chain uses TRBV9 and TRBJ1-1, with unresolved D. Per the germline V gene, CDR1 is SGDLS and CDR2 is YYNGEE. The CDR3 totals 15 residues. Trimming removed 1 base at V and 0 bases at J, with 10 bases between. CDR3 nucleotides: TGTGCCAGCAGCGTACAAGATACAGTGAACACTGAAGCTTTCTTT. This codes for CASSVQDTVNTEAFF.

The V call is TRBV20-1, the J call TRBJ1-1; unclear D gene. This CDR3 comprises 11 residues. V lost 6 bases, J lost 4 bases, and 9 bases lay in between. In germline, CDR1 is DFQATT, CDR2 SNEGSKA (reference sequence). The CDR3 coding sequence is TGCAGTGCCGGGAGGGTCACTGAAGCTTTCTTT. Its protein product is CSAGRVTEAFF.

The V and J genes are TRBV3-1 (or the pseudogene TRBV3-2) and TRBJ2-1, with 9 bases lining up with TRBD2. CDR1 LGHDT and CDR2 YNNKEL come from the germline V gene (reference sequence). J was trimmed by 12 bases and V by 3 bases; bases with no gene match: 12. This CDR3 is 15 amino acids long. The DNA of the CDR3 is TGTGCCAGCAGCCAGAACCCAGCGGGAGGCATGGGGCAGTTCTTC. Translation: CASSQNPAGGMGQFF.

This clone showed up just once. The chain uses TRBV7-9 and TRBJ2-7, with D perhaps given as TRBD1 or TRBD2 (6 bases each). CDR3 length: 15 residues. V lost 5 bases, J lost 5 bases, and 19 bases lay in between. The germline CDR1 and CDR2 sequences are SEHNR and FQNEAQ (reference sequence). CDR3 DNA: TGTGCCAGCAGCCCCAAGGCCGGGGGCTTGCACGAGCAGTACTTC. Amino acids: CASSPKAGGLHEQYF.

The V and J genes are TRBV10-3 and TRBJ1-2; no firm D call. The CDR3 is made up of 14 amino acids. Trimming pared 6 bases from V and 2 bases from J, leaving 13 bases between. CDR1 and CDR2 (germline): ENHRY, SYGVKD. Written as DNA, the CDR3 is TGTGCCATCAGGTCGGTTGGTCCAAACTATGGCTACACCTTC. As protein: CAIRSVGPNYGYTF.

The CDR3 bases are TGTGCCAGCAGTGAAGTCGGGGGGGAACAAGAGACCCAGTACTTC. This gives the protein CASSEVGGEQETQYF. The chain has TRBV6-1 and TRBJ2-5; 8 nucleotides agree with TRBD2. There are 15 residues in the CDR3. CDR1 MNHNS and CDR2 SASEGT come from the germline V gene. With V trimmed by 1 base and J by 2 bases, 3 bases remained unmatched.

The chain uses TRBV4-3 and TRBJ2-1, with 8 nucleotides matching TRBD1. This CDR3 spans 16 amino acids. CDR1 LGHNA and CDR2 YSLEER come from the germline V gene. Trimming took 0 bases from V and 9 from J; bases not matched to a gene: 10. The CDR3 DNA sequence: TGCGCCAGCAGCCAAGAAAGAACAGGGGGATTGGGTGAGCAGTTCTTC. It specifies CASSQERTGGLGEQFF.

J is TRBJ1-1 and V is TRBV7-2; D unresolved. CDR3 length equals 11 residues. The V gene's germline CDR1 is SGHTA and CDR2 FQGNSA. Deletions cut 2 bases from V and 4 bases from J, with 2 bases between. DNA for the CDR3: TGTGCCAGCAGCTTAAGCACTGAAGCTTTCTTT. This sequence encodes CASSLSTEAFF.

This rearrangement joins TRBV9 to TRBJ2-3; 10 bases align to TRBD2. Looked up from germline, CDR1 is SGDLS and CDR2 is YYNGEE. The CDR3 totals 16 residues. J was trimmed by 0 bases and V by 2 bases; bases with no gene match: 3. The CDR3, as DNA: TGTGCCAGCAGCGTGGCAGCGGGGGGGAGCACAGATACGCAGTATTTT. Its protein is CASSVAAGGSTDTQYF.

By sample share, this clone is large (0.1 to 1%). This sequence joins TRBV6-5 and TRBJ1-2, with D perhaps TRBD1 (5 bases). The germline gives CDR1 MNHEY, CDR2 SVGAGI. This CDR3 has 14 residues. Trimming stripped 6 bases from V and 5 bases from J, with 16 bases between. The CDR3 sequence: CASSALQGVYGYTF. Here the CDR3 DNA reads TGTGCCAGCAGCGCCCTTCAGGGTGTGTATGGCTACACCTTC.

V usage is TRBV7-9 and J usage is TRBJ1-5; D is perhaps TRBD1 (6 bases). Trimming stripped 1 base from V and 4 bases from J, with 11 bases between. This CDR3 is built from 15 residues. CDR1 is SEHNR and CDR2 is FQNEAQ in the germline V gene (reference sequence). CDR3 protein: CASSLGDRPNQPQHF. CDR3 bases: TGTGCCAGCAGCTTAGGCGACAGGCCTAATCAGCCCCAGCATTTT. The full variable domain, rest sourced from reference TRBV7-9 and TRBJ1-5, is DTGVSQNPRHKITKRGQNVTFRCDPISEHNRLYWYRQTLGQGPEFLTYFQNEAQLEKSRLLSDRFSAERPKGSFSTLEIQRTEQGDSAMYLCASSLGDRPNQPQHFGDGTRLSIL.

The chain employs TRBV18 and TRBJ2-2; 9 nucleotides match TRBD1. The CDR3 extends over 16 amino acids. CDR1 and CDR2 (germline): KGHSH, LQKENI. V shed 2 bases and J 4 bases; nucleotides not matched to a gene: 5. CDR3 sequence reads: CASSPNRGRATGELFF. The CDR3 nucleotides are TGTGCCAGCTCACCAAACAGGGGGCGCGCCACCGGGGAGCTGTTTTTT.

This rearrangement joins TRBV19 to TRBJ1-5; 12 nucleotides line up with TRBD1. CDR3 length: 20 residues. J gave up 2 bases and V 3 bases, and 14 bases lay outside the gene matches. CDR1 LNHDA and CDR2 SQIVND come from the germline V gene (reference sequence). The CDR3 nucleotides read TGTGCCAGTAGTATGGAAGAGGGGACAGGGGGCGCGTATGGCAATCAGCCCCAGCATTTT. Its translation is CASSMEEGTGGAYGNQPQHF. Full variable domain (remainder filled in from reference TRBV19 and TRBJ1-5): DGGITQSPKYLFRKEGQNVTLSCEQNLNHDAMYWYRQDPGQGLRLIYYSQIVNDFQKGDIAEGYSVSREKKESFPLTVTSAQKNPTAFYLCASSMEEGTGGAYGNQPQHFGDGTRLSIL.

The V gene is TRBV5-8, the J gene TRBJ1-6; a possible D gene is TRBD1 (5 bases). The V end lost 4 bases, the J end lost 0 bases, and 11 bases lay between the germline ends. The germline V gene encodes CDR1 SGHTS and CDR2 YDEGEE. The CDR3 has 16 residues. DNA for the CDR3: TGTGCCAGCAGCCCCCGACAGAGCTCCTATAATTCACCCCTCCACTTT. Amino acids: CASSPRQSSYNSPLHF.

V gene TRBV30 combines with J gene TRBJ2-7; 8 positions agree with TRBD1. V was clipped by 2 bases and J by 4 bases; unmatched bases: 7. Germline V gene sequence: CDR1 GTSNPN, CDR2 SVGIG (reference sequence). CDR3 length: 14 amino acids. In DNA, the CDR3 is TGTGCCTGGAGTCCCGAGACAGGGGCATACGAGCAGTACTTC. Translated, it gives CAWSPETGAYEQYF.

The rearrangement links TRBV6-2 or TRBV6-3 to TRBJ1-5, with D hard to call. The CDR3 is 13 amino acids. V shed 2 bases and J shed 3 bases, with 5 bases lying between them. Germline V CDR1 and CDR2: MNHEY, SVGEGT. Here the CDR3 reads CASSYRDNQPQHF. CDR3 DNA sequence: TGTGCCAGCAGTTACAGGGACAATCAGCCCCAGCATTTT.